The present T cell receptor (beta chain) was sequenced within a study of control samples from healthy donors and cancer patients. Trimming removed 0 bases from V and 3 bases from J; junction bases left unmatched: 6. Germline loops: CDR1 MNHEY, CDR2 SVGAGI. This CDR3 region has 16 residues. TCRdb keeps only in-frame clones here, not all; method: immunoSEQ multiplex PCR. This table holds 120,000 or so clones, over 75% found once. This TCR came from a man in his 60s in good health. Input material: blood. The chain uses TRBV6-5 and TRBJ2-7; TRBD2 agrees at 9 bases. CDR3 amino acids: CASSYSSSGEGYEQYF. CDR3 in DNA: TGTGCCAGCAGTTACTCCTCTAGCGGGGAAGGCTACGAGCAGTACTTC.